These 13 T cell receptor beta chains were all obtained from the same sample, sequenced in a study of diagnostic markers for celiac disease. TCRdb re-called the reads; every CDR3 protein appears as one record, without DNA. This sample carries some 4,000 distinct CDR3 sequences, with 8% to 10% going to the ten biggest clones. The source material was either unsorted cells or a sorted T cell fraction (not recorded which). All receptors derive from a human donor. This table probably holds off-target reads from a library built for another chain.

The J gene is TRBJ2-1, the V gene TRBV7-2; the TRBD2 assignment by TCRdb is unverifiable without DNA. There are 17 residues in the CDR3. CDR1 is SGHTA and CDR2 is FQGNSA in the germline V gene. The CDR3 loop is CASSLATGPQGYNEQFF.

The CDR3 region is CAISESLAINNEQFF. This chain uses TRBV10-3 with TRBJ2-1; no DNA is available, so the TRBD2 call from TCRdb remains unchecked. Germline CDR1 ENHRY, CDR2 SYGVKD. This CDR3 comprises 15 residues.

Its frequency marks this clonotype as medium-sized. J is TRBJ2-2 and V is TRBV6-6; checking the TCRdb D call of TRBD2 is not possible without DNA. CDR1 and CDR2 from the germline V gene are MNHNY and SVGAGI (reference sequence). This CDR3 region has 14 residues. CDR3 sequence reads: CASLSEVHTGELFF.

This clonotype registers medium-sized by frequency. V usage is TRBV10-3 and J usage is TRBJ1-3; there is no DNA to check the TCRdb D call of TRBD1. The CDR3 sequence is 14 residues long. Germline V gives CDR1 ENHRY, CDR2 SYGVKD. This CDR3 is CAIRDGQGTNTIYF.

This clonotype is deemed medium-sized by its frequency. The chain couples TRBV5-1 to TRBJ2-4. Germline CDR1 SGHRS, CDR2 YFSETQ. This CDR3 comprises 14 residues. CDR3 sequence reads: CASSLAGAENIQYF.

The rearrangement uses TRBV30 and TRBJ2-2. This CDR3 region has 15 residues. Germline CDR1 and CDR2: GTSNPN and SVGIG (reference sequence). The CDR3 loop reads CAWSRSESIAGELFF.

This clonotype is labeled medium-sized based on frequency. The chain joins TRBV20-1 to TRBJ2-1; the TRBD2 assignment by TCRdb is unverifiable without DNA. This CDR3 contains 17 residues. Germline assignment: CDR1 DFQATT and CDR2 SNEGSKA (reference sequence). This CDR3 reads CSANLGARGISYNEQFF.

The chain uses TRBV12-3 or TRBV12-4 and TRBJ1-1; TCRdb picks TRBD1, but there is no DNA to check that call. The CDR3 is made up of 14 amino acids. CDR3 in amino acids: CASSLYQGNTEAFF.

V gene TRBV7-9 combines with J gene TRBJ1-6. The germline V gene has CDR1 SEHNR and CDR2 FQNEAQ (reference sequence). This CDR3 is built from 14 residues. The CDR3: CASSFTADNSPLHF.

Its frequency marks this clonotype as medium-sized (0.01 to 0.1%). This rearrangement joins TRBV6-2 or TRBV6-3 to TRBJ2-1. The CDR3 covers 17 residues. Germline V gene lookup returns CDR1 MNHEY and CDR2 SVGEGT. The CDR3 sequence is CASSYSRQEYSYNEQFF.

The gene calls are TRBV7-2 and TRBJ2-2; checking the TCRdb D call of TRBD2 is not possible without DNA. The CDR3 has 17 residues. Germline lookup yields CDR1 SGHTA and CDR2 FQGNSA. The CDR3 is CASSEGGTSGRTGELFF.

Measured by frequency, this clonotype is medium-sized. The CDR3 sequence: CASSAGTPASGNTIYF. The gene calls are TRBV7-6 and TRBJ1-3; the TCRdb D gene call, TRBD1, has no DNA to confirm it. CDR3 length equals 16 residues. Looked up from germline, CDR1 is SGHVS and CDR2 is FNYEAQ.

The chain uses TRBV28 and TRBJ2-2; TCRdb's assignment of TRBD1 cannot be checked, as there is no DNA. The CDR3 loop spans 15 amino acids. Germline-derived CDR1 and CDR2 are MDHEN and SYDVKM. This chain's CDR3 is CASSQGGQGPGELFF.